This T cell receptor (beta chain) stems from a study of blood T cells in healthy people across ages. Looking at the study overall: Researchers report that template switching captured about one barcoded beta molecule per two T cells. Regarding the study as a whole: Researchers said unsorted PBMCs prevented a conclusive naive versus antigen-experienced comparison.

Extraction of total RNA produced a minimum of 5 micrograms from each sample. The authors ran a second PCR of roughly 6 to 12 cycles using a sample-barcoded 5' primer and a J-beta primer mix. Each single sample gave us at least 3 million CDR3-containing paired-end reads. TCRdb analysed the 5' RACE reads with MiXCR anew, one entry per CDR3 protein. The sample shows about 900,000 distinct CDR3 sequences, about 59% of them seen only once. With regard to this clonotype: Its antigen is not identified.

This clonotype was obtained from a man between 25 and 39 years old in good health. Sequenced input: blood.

CDR3 in amino acids: CASSQVQASYEQYF. CDR3 sequence (DNA): TGTGCCAGCAGCCAAGTTCAGGCATCCTACGAGCAGTACTTC. The J gene is TRBJ2-1, the V gene TRBV4-2; D uncertain. The J call may be in error: the DNA end matches TRBJ2-7 better. The CDR3 totals 14 residues. Germline values: CDR1 LGHNA, CDR2 YNFKEQ.